This T cell receptor (beta chain) was sequenced in a study of cytomegalovirus exposure and HLA in healthy donors. Study-wide context: HLA-typed donors were the source of some 80 million unique TCRs, which an early data release held. Across a few hundred genotyped donors, 81% landed in the Caucasian-associated ancestry cluster.

The PCR contained 60 Vbeta and 13 Jbeta primers. Measured with immunoSEQ multiplex PCR; TCRdb has only the in-frame clones, and not every one. In the table there are approximately 130,000 clones, about 8.6% of which are singletons. As for this clone: Its specificity is unknown.

Notes on the study in general: HLA alleles were associated with around 17,000 TCR beta sequences in a later analysis at 0.05 false discovery rate.

The sequenced material came from PBMCs. This clonotype was obtained from a woman aged 35 to 49 in good health and CMV-seropositive.

In DNA, the CDR3 is TGTGCCAGCAGCTTGCGGGGAACAGGGAGAGAGACCCAGTACTTC. Its protein product is CASSLRGTGRETQYF. The rearrangement joins TRBV5-6 to TRBJ2-5, with D perhaps TRBD1 (6 bases). The CDR3 totals 15 residues. The V gene's germline CDR1 is SGHDT and CDR2 YYEEEE. Trimming removed 1 base from V and 4 bases from J, with 14 bases in between.